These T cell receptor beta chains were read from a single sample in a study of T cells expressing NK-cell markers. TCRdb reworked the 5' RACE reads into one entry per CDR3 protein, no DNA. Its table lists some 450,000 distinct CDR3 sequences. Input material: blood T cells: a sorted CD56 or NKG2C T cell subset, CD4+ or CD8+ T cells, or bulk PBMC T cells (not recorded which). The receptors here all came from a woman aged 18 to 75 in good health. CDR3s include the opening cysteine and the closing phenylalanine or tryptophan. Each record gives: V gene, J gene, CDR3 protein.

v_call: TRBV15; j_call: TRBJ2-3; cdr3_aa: CATSPGGTTDTQYF
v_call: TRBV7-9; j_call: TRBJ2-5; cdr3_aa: CASSGIGGEQETQYF
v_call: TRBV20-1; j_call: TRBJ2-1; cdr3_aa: CSAPTSGGQNEQFF
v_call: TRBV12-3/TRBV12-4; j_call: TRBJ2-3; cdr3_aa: CASSRDRNTDTQYF
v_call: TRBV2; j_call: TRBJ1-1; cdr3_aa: CASTEWGWDTEAFF
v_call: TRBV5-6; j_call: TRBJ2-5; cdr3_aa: CASSPTGSKTQYF
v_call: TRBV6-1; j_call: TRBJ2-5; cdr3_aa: CTSQNRGAETQYF
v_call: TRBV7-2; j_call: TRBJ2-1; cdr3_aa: CASSPWAGEEFF
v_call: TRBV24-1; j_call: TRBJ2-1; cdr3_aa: CATTSDRGNEQFF
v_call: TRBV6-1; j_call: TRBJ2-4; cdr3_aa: CASSRPSQGNNIQYF
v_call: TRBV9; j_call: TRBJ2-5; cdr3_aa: CASSVEGLETQYF
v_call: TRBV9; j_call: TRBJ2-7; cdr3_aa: CASSASGMDEQYF
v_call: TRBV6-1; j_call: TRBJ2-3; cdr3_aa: CASRRDREDTQYF
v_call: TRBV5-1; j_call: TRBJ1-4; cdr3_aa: CASSRAEGEKLFF
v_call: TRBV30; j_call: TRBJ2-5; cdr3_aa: CAWDGLETQYF
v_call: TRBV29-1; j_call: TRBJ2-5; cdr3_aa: CSHGTTTQETQYF
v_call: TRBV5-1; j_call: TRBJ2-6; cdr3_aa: CASSLAGQGAGANVLTF
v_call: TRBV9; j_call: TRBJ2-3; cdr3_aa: CASSAPGSGKTDTQYF
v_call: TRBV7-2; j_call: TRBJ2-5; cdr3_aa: CASSRGLAGGPGETQYF
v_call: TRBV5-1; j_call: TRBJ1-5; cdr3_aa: CASGQPNQPQHF
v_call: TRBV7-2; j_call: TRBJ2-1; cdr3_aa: CASSLGSQRGRYNEQFF
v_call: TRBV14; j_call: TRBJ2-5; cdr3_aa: CASSPILAGERETQYF
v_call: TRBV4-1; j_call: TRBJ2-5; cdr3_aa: CASSLRAGRLQETQYF
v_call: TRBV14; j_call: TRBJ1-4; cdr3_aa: CASGVGGAGNEKLFF
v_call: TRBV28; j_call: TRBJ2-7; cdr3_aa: CASSFPGASYEQYF
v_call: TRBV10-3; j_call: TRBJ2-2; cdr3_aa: CAISDQDRGHRELFF